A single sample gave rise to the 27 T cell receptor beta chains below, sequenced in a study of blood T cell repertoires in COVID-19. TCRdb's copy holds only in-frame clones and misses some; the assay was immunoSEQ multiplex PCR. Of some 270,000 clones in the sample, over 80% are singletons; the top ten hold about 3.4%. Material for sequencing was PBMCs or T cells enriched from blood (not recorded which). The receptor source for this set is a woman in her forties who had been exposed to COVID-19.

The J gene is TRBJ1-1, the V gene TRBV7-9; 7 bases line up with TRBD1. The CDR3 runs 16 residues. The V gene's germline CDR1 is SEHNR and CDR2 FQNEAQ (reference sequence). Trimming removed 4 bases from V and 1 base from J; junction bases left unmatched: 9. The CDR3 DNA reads TGTGCCAGCAGCTCCCTTGGACAGGAGGCGAACACTGAAGCTTTCTTT. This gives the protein CASSSLGQEANTEAFF.

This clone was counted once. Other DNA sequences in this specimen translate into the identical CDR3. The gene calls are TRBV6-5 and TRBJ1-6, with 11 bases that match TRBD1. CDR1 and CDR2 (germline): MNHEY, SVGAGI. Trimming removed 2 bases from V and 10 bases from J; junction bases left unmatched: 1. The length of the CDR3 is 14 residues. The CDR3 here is CASSYRTGGSPLHF. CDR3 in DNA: TGTGCCAGCAGTTACCGGACAGGGGGCTCACCCCTCCACTTT.

The chain's CDR3 is CASSKMASGTDTQYF. The CDR3 DNA reads as TGTGCCAGCAGTAAGATGGCCTCAGGCACAGATACGCAGTATTTT. V usage is TRBV28 and J usage is TRBJ2-3; D ambiguous. The germline V gene has CDR1 MDHEN and CDR2 SYDVKM. Trimming pared 5 bases from V and 1 base from J, leaving 13 bases between. The CDR3 spans 15 residues.

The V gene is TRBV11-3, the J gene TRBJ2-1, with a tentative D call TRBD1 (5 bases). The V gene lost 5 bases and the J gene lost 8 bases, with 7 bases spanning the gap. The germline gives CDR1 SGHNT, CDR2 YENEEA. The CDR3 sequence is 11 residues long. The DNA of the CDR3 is TGTGCCAGCAGCAGGGGCGATGAGCAGTTCTTC. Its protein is CASSRGDEQFF. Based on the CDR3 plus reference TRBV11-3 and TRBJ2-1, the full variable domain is EAGVVQSPRYKIIEKKQPVAFWCNPISGHNTLYWYLQNLGQGPELLIRYENEEAVDDSQLPKDRFSAERLKGVDSTLKIQPAELGDSAVYLCASSRGDEQFFGPGTRLTVL.

The CDR3 DNA reads TGTGCCAGCAGCTTGGGAGCGGAGAACACAGATACGCAGTATTTT. It encodes CASSLGAENTDTQYF. The rearrangement uses TRBV5-4 and TRBJ2-3, with D tentatively TRBD2 (5 bases). The CDR3 length is 15 residues. Germline-derived CDR1 and CDR2 are SGHNT and YYREEE (reference sequence). V was pared by 0 bases and J by 2 bases, with 10 bases between.

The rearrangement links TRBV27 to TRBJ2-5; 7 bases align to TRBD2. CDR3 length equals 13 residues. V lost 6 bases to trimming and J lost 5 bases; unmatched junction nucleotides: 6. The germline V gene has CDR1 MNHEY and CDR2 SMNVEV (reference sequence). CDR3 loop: CASSGGSGETQYF. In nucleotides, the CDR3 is TGTGCCAGCAGCGGGGGGTCGGGGGAGACCCAGTACTTC.

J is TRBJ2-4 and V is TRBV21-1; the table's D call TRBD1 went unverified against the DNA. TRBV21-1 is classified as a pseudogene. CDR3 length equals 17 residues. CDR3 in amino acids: CASSRAPLVAKGDIQYF. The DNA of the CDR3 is TGTGCCAGCTCCCGGGCGCCACTGGTCGCGAAAGGGGACATTCAGTACTTC.

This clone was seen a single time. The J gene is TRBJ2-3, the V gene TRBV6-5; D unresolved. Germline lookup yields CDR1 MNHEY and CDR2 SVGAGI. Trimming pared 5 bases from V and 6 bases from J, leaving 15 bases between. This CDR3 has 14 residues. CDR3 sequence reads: CASSLQTRADTQYF. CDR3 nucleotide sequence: TGTGCCAGCAGTCTCCAGACCCGAGCGGATACGCAGTATTTT.

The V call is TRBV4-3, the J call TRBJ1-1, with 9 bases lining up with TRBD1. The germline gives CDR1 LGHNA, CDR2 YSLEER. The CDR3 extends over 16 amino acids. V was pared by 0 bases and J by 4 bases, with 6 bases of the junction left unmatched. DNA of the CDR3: TGCGCCAGCAGCCAAGAACTGGGACAGGGATTCACTGAAGCTTTCTTT. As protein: CASSQELGQGFTEAFF.

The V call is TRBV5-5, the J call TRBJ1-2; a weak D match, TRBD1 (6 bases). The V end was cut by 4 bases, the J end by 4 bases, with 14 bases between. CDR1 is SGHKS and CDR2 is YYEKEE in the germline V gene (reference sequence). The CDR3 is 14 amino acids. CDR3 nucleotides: TGTGCCAGCAGCGCAGGGGCGTCTGTCTATGGCTACACCTTC. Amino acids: CASSAGASVYGYTF. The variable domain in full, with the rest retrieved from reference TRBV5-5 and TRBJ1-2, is DAGVTQSPTHLIKTRGQQVTLRCSPISGHKSVSWYQQVLGQGPQFIFQYYEKEERGRGNFPDRFSARQFPNYSSELNVNALLLGDSALYLCASSAGASVYGYTFGSGTRLTVV.

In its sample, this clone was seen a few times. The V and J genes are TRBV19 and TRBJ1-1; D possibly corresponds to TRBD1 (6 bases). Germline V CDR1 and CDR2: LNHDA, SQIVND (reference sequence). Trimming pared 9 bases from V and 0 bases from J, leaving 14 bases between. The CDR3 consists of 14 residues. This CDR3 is CASSGTFLNTEAFF. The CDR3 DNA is TGTGCCAGCAGTGGGACATTCCTGAACACTGAAGCTTTCTTT. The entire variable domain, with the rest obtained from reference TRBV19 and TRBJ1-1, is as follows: DGGITQSPKYLFRKEGQNVTLSCEQNLNHDAMYWYRQDPGQGLRLIYYSQIVNDFQKGDIAEGYSVSREKKESFPLTVTSAQKNPTAFYLCASSGTFLNTEAFFGQGTRLTVV.

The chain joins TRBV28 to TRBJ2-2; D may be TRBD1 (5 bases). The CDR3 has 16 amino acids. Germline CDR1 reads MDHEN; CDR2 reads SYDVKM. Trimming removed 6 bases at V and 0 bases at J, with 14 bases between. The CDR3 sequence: CASSPQTASNTGELFF. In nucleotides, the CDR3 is TGTGCCAGCAGCCCTCAGACAGCCTCGAACACCGGGGAGCTGTTTTTT.

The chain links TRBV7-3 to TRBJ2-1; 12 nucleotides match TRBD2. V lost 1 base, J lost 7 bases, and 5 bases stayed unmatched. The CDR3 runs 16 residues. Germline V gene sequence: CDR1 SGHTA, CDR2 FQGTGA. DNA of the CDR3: TGTGCCAGCAGCTTAAGGACTAGCGGGGACAAAAATGAGCAGTTCTTC. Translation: CASSLRTSGDKNEQFF.

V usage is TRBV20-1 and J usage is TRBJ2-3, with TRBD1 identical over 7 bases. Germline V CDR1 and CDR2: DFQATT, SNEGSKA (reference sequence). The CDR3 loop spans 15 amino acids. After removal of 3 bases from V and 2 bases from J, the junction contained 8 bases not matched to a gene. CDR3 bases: TGCAGTGCTAGTGGGACAGATAGTCACACAGATACGCAGTATTTT. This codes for CSASGTDSHTDTQYF.

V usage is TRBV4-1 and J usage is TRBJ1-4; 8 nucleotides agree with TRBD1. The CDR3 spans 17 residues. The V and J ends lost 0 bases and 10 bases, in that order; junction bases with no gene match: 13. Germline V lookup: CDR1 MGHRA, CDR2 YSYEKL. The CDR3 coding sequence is TGCGCCAGCAGCCAAGAAACGAGTGGACAGGGTCGCGGAAAACTGTTTTTT. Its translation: CASSQETSGQGRGKLFF.

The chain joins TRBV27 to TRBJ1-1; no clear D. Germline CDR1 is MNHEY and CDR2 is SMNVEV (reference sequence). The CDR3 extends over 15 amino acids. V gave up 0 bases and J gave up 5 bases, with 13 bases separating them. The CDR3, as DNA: TGTGCCAGCAGTTTATCAGGCGGGGTACATACTGAAGCTTTCTTT. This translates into CASSLSGGVHTEAFF.

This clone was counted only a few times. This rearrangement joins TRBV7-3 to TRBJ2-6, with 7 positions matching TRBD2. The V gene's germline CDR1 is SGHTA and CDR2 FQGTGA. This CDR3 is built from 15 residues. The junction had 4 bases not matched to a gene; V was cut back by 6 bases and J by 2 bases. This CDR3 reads CASSYRGAGANVLTF. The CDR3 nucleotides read TGTGCCAGCAGTTACCGGGGGGCTGGGGCCAACGTCCTGACTTTC. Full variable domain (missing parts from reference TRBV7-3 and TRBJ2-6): GAGVSQTPSNKVTEKGKYVELRCDPISGHTALYWYRQSLGQGPEFLIYFQGTGAADDSGLPNDRFFAVRPEGSVSTLKIQRTERGDSAVYLCASSYRGAGANVLTFGAGSRLTVL.

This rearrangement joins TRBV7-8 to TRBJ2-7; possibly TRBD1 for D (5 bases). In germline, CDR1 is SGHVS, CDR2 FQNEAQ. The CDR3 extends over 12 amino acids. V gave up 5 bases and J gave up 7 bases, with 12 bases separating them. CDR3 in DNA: TGTGCCAGCAGCCCCCGACAGACGGAGCAGTACTTC. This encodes CASSPRQTEQYF.

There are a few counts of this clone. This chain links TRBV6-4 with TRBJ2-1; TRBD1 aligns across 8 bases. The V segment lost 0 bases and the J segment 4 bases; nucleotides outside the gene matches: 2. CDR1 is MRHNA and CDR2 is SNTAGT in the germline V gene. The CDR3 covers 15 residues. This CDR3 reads CASSDSDRVYNEQFF. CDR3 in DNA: TGTGCCAGCAGTGACTCGGACAGGGTATACAATGAGCAGTTCTTC.

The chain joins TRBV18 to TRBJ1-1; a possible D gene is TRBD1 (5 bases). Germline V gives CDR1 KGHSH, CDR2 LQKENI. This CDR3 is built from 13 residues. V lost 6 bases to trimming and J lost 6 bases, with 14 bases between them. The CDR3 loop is CASSHGTNSEAFF. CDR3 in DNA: TGTGCCAGCTCCCATGGGACTAACTCTGAAGCTTTCTTT.

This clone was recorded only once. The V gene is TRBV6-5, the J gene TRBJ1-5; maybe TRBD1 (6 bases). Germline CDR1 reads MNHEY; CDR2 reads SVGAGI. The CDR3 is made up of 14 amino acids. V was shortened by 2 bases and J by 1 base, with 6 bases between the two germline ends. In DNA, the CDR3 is TGTGCCAGCAGTTACAGGGGGAGCAATCAGCCCCAGCATTTT. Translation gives CASSYRGSNQPQHF.

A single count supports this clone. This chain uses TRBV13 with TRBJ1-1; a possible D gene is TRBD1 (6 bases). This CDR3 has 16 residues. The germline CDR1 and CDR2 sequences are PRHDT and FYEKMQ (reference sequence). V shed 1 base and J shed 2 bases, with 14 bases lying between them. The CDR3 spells CASSLVVGGPNTEAFF. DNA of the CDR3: TGTGCCAGCAGCTTAGTAGTTGGGGGCCCAAACACTGAAGCTTTCTTT.

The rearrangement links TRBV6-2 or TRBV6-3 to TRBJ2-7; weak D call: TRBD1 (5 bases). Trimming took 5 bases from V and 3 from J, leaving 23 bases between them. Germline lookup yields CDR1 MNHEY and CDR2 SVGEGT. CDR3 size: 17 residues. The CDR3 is CASSPTVRSVNYYEQYV. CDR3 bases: TGTGCCAGCAGTCCGACAGTTCGAAGCGTCAATTACTACGAGCAGTACGTC.

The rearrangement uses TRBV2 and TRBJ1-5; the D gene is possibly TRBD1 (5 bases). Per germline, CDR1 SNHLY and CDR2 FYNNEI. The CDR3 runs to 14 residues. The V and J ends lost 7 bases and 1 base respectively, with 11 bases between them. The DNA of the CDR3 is TGTGCCAGCAAAGCCCAGGGAAGCAATCAGCCCCAGCATTTT. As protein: CASKAQGSNQPQHF.

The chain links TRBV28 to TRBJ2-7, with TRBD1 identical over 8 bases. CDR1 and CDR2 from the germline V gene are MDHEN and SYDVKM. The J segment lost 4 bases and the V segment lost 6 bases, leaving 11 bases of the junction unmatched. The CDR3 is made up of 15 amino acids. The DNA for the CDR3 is TGTGCCAGCAGGGGAACCGGGACAGGACGTTACGAGCAGTACGTC. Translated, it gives CASRGTGTGRYEQYV.

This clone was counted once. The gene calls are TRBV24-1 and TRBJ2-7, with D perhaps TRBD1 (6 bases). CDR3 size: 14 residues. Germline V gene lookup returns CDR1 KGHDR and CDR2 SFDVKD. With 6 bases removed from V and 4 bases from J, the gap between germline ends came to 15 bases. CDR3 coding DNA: TGTGCCACCAGTTCAAATGACAGGTTTTACGAGCAGTACTTC. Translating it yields CATSSNDRFYEQYF.

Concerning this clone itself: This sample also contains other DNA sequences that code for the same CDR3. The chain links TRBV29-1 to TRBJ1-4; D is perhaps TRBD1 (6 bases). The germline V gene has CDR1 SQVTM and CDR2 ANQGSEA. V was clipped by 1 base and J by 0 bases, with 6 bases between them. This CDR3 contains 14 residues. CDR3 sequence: CSVEAGATNEKLFF. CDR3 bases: TGCAGCGTTGAAGCAGGGGCAACTAATGAAAAACTGTTTTTT.